This T cell receptor beta chain was captured by sequencing in a study of OX40 agonist ivuxolimab in advanced cancers. Here immunoSEQ multiplex PCR was the method, and the copy in TCRdb shows in-frame clones only, minus some. The sample shows under 70,000 clones, around 91% of them seen only once. Germline CDR1 and CDR2: SEHNR and FQNEAQ (reference sequence). The CDR3 has 14 amino acids. The ends were cut back, 3 bases at V and 1 base at J, with 9 bases in the middle. The chain has TRBV7-9 and TRBJ1-2; no firm D call. This sample comprised CD4+ or CD8+ T cells sorted from blood, obtained in a trial of the OX40 agonist ivuxolimab. The receptor comes from an adult with an advanced solid tumor such as melanoma, head and neck, liver or kidney cancer. The DNA of the CDR3 is TGTGCCAGCAGCTTCCGGAATCTTAACTATGGCTACACCTTC. This gives the protein CASSFRNLNYGYTF.